Following are 9 T cell receptor beta chains from one sample sequenced in a study of blood T cell repertoires in COVID-19. Method: immunoSEQ multiplex PCR; TCRdb's copy keeps in-frame clones and lacks some. The repertoire holds tens of thousands of clones, with roughly four fifths as singletons. Sequencing was done on a sample of peripheral blood. These receptors all stem from a woman aged 55-75 years with acute or convalescent COVID-19.

This clone was found once. The J gene is TRBJ1-3, the V gene TRBV25-1; 9 bases agree with TRBD1. In germline, CDR1 is MGHDK, CDR2 SYGVNS. With 2 bases clipped from V and 1 base from J, the junction kept 9 bases outside the gene matches. The CDR3 is made up of 18 amino acids. The CDR3, as DNA: TGTGCCAGCAGTGAACCACCGGGACAGGGATCGTCTGGAAACACCATATATTTT. It codes for CASSEPPGQGSSGNTIYF.

J is TRBJ1-5 and V is TRBV15; a possible D gene is TRBD1 (6 bases). This CDR3 spans 17 amino acids. V lost 0 bases and J 0 bases, leaving 12 bases between the germline ends. The germline V gene has CDR1 LNHNV and CDR2 YYDKDF (reference sequence). The CDR3 region is CATSREGGGLSNQPQHF. CDR3 DNA sequence: TGTGCCACCAGCAGAGAAGGGGGAGGGCTTAGCAATCAGCCCCAGCATTTT.

The rearrangement links TRBV9 to TRBJ1-1; D is uncertain. The germline V gene has CDR1 SGDLS and CDR2 YYNGEE. V shed 0 bases and J shed 0 bases, with 3 bases lying between them. The CDR3 covers 13 residues. As DNA, the CDR3 is TGTGCCAGCAGCGTAGCGTTGAACACTGAAGCTTTCTTT. Its translation is CASSVALNTEAFF.

V is TRBV18 and J is TRBJ1-1; perhaps TRBD1 as D (6 bases). The ends were cut back, 3 bases at V and 1 base at J, with 9 bases in the middle. The CDR3 totals 14 residues. Germline V gene lookup returns CDR1 KGHSH and CDR2 LQKENI. CDR3: CASSPGQSNTEAFF. As DNA, the CDR3 is TGTGCCAGCTCACCCGGACAGTCGAACACTGAAGCTTTCTTT.

The chain combines TRBV5-1 with TRBJ2-1, with a weak D call TRBD2 (6 bases). Looked up from germline, CDR1 is SGHRS and CDR2 is YFSETQ. The length of the CDR3 is 15 residues. V was shortened by 0 bases and J by 3 bases, with 10 bases between the two germline ends. This chain's CDR3 is CASSLAERVYNEQFF. For the CDR3, the DNA is TGCGCCAGCAGCTTGGCCGAGCGGGTCTACAATGAGCAGTTCTTC.

The chain recombines TRBV23-1 with TRBJ1-6, with a tentative D call TRBD1 (5 bases). TRBV23-1 is reported as an ORF; its role is uncertain. The V end was cut by 7 bases, the J end by 10 bases, with 17 bases between. The CDR3 runs to 14 residues. The CDR3 coding sequence is TGCGCCAGCACCCCTGGCAGGGAGGAGTCACCCCTCCACTTT. Its protein is CASTPGREESPLHF.

V and J are TRBV7-2 and TRBJ1-1, with D hard to call. Germline-derived CDR1 and CDR2 are SGHTA and FQGNSA. This CDR3 contains 11 residues. Deletions cut 3 bases from V and 8 bases from J, with 7 bases between. The CDR3 DNA is TGTGCCAGCAGCTTCGGGAGGGAAGCTTTCTTT. Translated, it gives CASSFGREAFF.

A few counts support this clone. The chain couples TRBV5-1 to TRBJ2-1, with D possibly being TRBD2 (5 bases). Germline-derived CDR1 and CDR2 are SGHRS and YFSETQ. This CDR3 is 16 amino acids long. The V and J ends lost 4 bases and 2 bases respectively, with 16 bases between them. The CDR3 is CASSHLGERAYNEQFF. DNA for the CDR3: TGCGCCAGCAGCCACCTCGGGGAGCGAGCCTACAATGAGCAGTTCTTC.

The chain couples TRBV10-2 to TRBJ1-2, with TRBD1 matching over 12 bases. Germline trimming cut 4 bases from V and 4 bases from J; bases unmatched to any gene: 10. The germline CDR1 and CDR2 sequences are WSHSY and SAAADI. This CDR3 is built from 17 residues. DNA for the CDR3: TGCGCCAGCAGTGCTTGGGGACAGGGGGCGCGTGGCTATGGCTACACCTTC. Translated, it gives CASSAWGQGARGYGYTF.